A single T cell receptor beta chain is shown here with its context. The CDR3 end lies 3 residues beyond the end of the read and is filled in from the germline J gene. Each donor provided 5 to 8 ml of heparinized whole blood. Clones were read by immunoSEQ multiplex PCR, and TCRdb kept only the in-frame ones, dropping some. Altogether about 60,000 clones were found in the sample, and no singletons occur. The sample is drawn from a study of T cell clonality in common variable immunodeficiency. Germline V gene sequence: CDR1 DFQATT, CDR2 SNEGSKA (reference sequence). V lost 3 bases to trimming and J lost 1 base, with 13 bases between them. The CDR3 extends over 14 amino acids.

The sample was peripheral blood mononuclear cells. J is TRBJ2-7 and V is TRBV20-1; D remains unclear. The TCR was taken from a person aged 18 to 75 in good health. The part of the CDR3 DNA that was read is TGCAGTGCTAGGACCGGCGGAGATTCCTACGAG. Amino acids: CSARTGGDSYE. The whole CDR3 reads CSARTGGDSYEQYF.